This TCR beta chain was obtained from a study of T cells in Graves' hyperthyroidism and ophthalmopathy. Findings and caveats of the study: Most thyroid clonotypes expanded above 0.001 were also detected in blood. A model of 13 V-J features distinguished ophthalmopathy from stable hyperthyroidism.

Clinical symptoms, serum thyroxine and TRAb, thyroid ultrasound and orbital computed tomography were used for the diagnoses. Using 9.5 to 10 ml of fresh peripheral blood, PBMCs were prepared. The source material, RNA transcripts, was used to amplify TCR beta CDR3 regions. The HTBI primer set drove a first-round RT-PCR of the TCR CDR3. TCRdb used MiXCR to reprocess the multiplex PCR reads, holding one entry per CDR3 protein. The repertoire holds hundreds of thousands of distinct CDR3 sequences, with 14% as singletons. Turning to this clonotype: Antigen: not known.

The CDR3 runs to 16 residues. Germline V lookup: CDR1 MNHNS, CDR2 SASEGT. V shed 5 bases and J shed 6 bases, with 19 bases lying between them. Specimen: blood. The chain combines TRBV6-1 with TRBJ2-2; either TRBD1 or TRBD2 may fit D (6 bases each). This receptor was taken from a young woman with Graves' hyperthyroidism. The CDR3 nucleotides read TGTGCCAGCAGTCCCGTCCCCGGGGGCTCGGCCGGGGAGCTGTTTTTT. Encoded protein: CASSPVPGGSAGELFF.